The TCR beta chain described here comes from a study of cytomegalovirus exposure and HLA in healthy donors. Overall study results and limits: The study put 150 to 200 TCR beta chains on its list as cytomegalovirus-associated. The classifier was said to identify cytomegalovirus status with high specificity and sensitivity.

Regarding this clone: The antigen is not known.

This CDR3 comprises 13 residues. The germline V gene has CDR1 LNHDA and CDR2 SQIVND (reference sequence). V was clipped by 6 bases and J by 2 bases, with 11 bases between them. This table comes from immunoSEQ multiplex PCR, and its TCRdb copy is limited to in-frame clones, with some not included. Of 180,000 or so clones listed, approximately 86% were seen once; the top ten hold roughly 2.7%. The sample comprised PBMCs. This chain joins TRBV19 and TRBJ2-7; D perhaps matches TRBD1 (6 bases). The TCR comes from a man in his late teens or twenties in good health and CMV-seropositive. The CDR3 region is CASRDSATYEQYF. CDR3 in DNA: TGTGCCAGTAGGGACAGCGCAACCTACGAGCAGTACTTC.